This TCR beta chain originates from a study of OX40 agonist ivuxolimab in advanced cancers. Study summary: The patients got ivuxolimab, which is an agonistic anti-OX40 (CD134) antibody. The dose of intravenous ivuxolimab that patients received every 2 weeks ranged from 0.01 to 10 mg/kg. The eligibility criteria allowed prior anti-PD-1, anti-PD-L1 or anti-CTLA-4 therapy, and 40% had some.

Produced via immunoSEQ multiplex PCR; TCRdb's table is partial and in-frame only. The top ten hold less than 8% of the sample, which has 45,000 or so clones, about nine tenths seen once. The clonotype was recovered from an adult with an advanced solid tumor such as melanoma, head and neck, liver or kidney cancer. This specimen was CD4+ or CD8+ T cells sorted from blood, taken in a trial of the OX40 agonist ivuxolimab.

CDR3 region: CASSLVAGSYNEQFF. CDR3 nucleotide sequence: TGCGCCAGCAGCTTGGTAGCGGGATCCTACAATGAGCAGTTCTTC. The gene calls are TRBV5-1 and TRBJ2-1; 8 nucleotides align to TRBD2. The CDR3 has 15 amino acids. V lost 0 bases and J lost 1; bases outside the gene matches: 0. Per germline, CDR1 SGHRS and CDR2 YFSETQ.